This TCR beta chain was sequenced for a study of identical twins. The study's findings and limits: In zero-insertion analyses, partial confounding could arise from invariant MAIT and iNKT cells. Models underestimated TCR alpha sharing (out-of-frame) in monozygotic twins.

This clonotype has a count of ten or more. What it binds is not known. The donors were all healthy and Caucasian. CDR3 length: 16 residues. Between the trimmed V and J ends, which lost 5 bases and 0 bases, there was a span of 14 bases. Unique molecular identifiers were present on the cDNA, and a universal primer site came from template switching. TCRdb re-derived calls from the 5' RACE reads in MiXCR, one entry per CDR3 protein. The sample yields 140,000 to 150,000 distinct CDR3 sequences, around 3.4% seen once. The chain couples TRBV12-3 or TRBV12-4 to TRBJ2-1, with D possibly TRBD2 on 6 matching bases. The TCR was taken from a man between 18 and 35 years old in good health. Material for sequencing was memory T cells sorted from blood. The CDR3 protein is CASSPIAAHSYNEQFF. For the CDR3, the DNA is TGTGCCAGCAGTCCTATAGCGGCCCACTCCTACAATGAGCAGTTCTTC.